One sample yielded the 27 T cell receptor beta chains listed below, sequenced in a study of T cell clones after liver transplantation. Method: immunoSEQ multiplex PCR; TCRdb's copy keeps in-frame clones and lacks some. The data show nearly 55,000 clones, around 85% seen once. This material consisted of CD4+ T cells from blood, taken before liver transplant. These receptors originate from a human donor who received a liver transplant.

The chain is built from TRBV6-1 and TRBJ2-3; 8 nucleotides line up with TRBD2. Trimming took 8 bases from V and 5 from J; bases not matched to a gene: 9. In germline, CDR1 is MNHNS, CDR2 SASEGT. The CDR3 sequence is 14 residues long. As DNA, the CDR3 is TGTGCCAGCTCACTCGGGGGGGCCGGAGATACGCAGTATTTT. The encoded protein is CASSLGGAGDTQYF.

The rearrangement uses TRBV5-1 and TRBJ2-5; TRBD2 matches at 8 bases. Trimming cost V 0 bases and J 4 bases; bases outside gene matches: 5. CDR3 size: 15 residues. Germline values: CDR1 SGHRS, CDR2 YFSETQ. In nucleotides, the CDR3 is TGCGCCAGCAGCTTGGGGCGGGAGGTTGTAGAGACCCAGTACTTC. It is translated as CASSLGREVVETQYF.

The V call is TRBV11-2, the J call TRBJ2-1; TRBD2 agrees at 11 bases. CDR3 length: 16 residues. Germline-derived CDR1 and CDR2 are SGHAT and FQNNGV. V lost 4 bases, J lost 1 base, and 3 bases stayed unmatched. This CDR3 is CASSSTSGESYNEQFF. The CDR3 nucleotides are TGTGCCAGCAGCTCGACTAGCGGGGAATCCTACAATGAGCAGTTCTTC. The variable domain in full, with the rest retrieved from reference TRBV11-2 and TRBJ2-1, is EAGVAQSPRYKIIEKRQSVAFWCNPISGHATLYWYQQILGQGPKLLIQFQNNGVVDDSQLPKDRFSAERLKGVDSTLKIQPAKLEDSAVYLCASSSTSGESYNEQFFGPGTRLTVL.

The chain employs TRBV9 and TRBJ2-3, with D perhaps given as TRBD1 or TRBD2 (5 bases each). This CDR3 region has 15 residues. Trimming pared 3 bases from V and 4 bases from J, leaving 15 bases between. Germline values: CDR1 SGDLS, CDR2 YYNGEE. The CDR3, as DNA: TGTGCCAGCAGCGGGTGGGGGAAAGGGCCAGATACGCAGTATTTT. Translated, it gives CASSGWGKGPDTQYF.

This clone showed up just once. The chain is built from TRBV7-9 and TRBJ1-3, with 8 nucleotides matching TRBD1. The CDR3 is 16 amino acids. The ends lost 5 bases at V and 0 bases at J; junction bases unmatched: 6. Germline V lookup: CDR1 SEHNR, CDR2 FQNEAQ (reference sequence). The CDR3 spells CASSDRDRFSGNTIYF. CDR3 bases: TGTGCCAGCAGCGACCGGGACAGGTTCTCTGGAAACACCATATATTTT.

The chain joins TRBV11-1 to TRBJ2-7, with 7 bases that match TRBD2. V shed 2 bases, J shed 4 bases, and the junction held 5 bases outside the gene matches. Per germline, CDR1 SGHAT and CDR2 FQDESV (reference sequence). The CDR3 totals 14 residues. The CDR3 region has the DNA TGTGCCAGCAGCTTAACGGGAGGCCCTTACGAGCAGTACTTC. Its translation is CASSLTGGPYEQYF.

The chain couples TRBV9 to TRBJ1-2; no clear D gene. The germline V gene encodes CDR1 SGDLS and CDR2 YYNGEE. The CDR3 contains 14 residues. Trimming cost V 0 bases and J 4 bases, with 10 bases left between them. CDR3 sequence reads: CASSVGYRTYGYTF. The CDR3 DNA reads TGTGCCAGCAGCGTAGGGTACCGTACCTATGGCTACACCTTC.

The rearrangement joins TRBV5-1 to TRBJ2-3; D gene unclear. The germline CDR1 and CDR2 sequences are SGHRS and YFSETQ. The CDR3 is made up of 12 amino acids. The V end lost 4 bases, the J end lost 10 bases, and 13 bases lay between the germline ends. The CDR3 loop is CASSLDPSAQYF. The CDR3 DNA reads TGCGCCAGCAGCCTAGACCCGTCGGCGCAGTATTTT.

The chain joins TRBV7-9 to TRBJ2-3, with D unresolved. Germline CDR1 reads SEHNR; CDR2 reads FQNEAQ (reference sequence). With 1 base removed from V and 2 bases from J, the gap between germline ends came to 10 bases. The CDR3 runs 15 residues. The CDR3 DNA is TGTGCCAGCAGCTTAGGCCAGACCAACACAGATACGCAGTATTTT. This codes for CASSLGQTNTDTQYF.

The chain combines TRBV7-9 with TRBJ2-7, with TRBD2 matching over 7 bases. V was clipped by 6 bases and J by 4 bases; unmatched bases: 9. The CDR3 runs to 14 residues. Looked up from germline, CDR1 is SEHNR and CDR2 is FQNEAQ (reference sequence). CDR3 DNA: TGTGCCAGCAGAAGAGAAGGCGGGAGATACGAGCAGTACTTC. Its translation is CASRREGGRYEQYF.

The rearrangement uses TRBV19 and TRBJ2-2; tentative D call: TRBD2 (5 bases). CDR1 and CDR2 from the germline V gene are LNHDA and SQIVND (reference sequence). This CDR3 spans 16 amino acids. V lost 3 bases and J lost 4, with 15 bases in between. This CDR3 reads CASSIPRARGTGELFF. Here the CDR3 DNA reads TGTGCCAGTAGTATCCCCCGCGCTCGGGGCACCGGGGAGCTGTTTTTT.

V gene TRBV9 combines with J gene TRBJ1-2; D ambiguous. Germline assignment: CDR1 SGDLS and CDR2 YYNGEE. There are 13 residues in the CDR3. V gave up 1 base and J gave up 8 bases, with 12 bases separating them. CDR3 nucleotides: TGTGCCAGCAGCGTAACTGTCTCCGGGGGCTACACCTTC. It is translated as CASSVTVSGGYTF.

The chain joins TRBV5-6 to TRBJ2-7; 10 nucleotides agree with TRBD1. The V gene end was trimmed by 3 bases and the J gene end by 7 bases; junction bases not matched to a gene: 7. The germline gives CDR1 SGHDT, CDR2 YYEEEE. This CDR3 has 14 residues. The CDR3 here is CASSYPTGGREQYF. DNA of the CDR3: TGTGCCAGCAGCTATCCGACAGGGGGCAGGGAGCAGTACTTC.

The V gene is TRBV5-1, the J gene TRBJ1-2; D is uncertain. The CDR3 runs 15 residues. The V gene's germline CDR1 is SGHRS and CDR2 YFSETQ. V lost 0 bases, J lost 2 bases, and 11 bases lay in between. CDR3 region: CASSLATSWNYGYTF. The CDR3 DNA is TGCGCCAGCAGCTTGGCGACGAGTTGGAACTATGGCTACACCTTC.

The chain is built from TRBV6-6 and TRBJ2-7; TRBD2 is a possible D gene (6 bases). The CDR3 runs to 12 residues. V gave up 6 bases and J gave up 5 bases, with 11 bases separating them. In germline, CDR1 is MNHNY, CDR2 SVGAGI (reference sequence). CDR3 DNA: TGTGCCAGCAGGGAGGGACCGAACGAGCAGTACTTC. Protein product: CASREGPNEQYF.

This clone was recorded only once. The V and J genes are TRBV7-3 and TRBJ2-1; the match to TRBD1 covers 10 bases. V gave up 5 bases and J gave up 4 bases; unmatched junction bases: 8. CDR1 SGHTA and CDR2 FQGTGA come from the germline V gene. The CDR3 has 16 residues. CDR3 sequence (DNA): TGTGCCAGCAGCCCAAGACAGGGGGCGGATTACAATGAGCAGTTCTTC. This codes for CASSPRQGADYNEQFF.

A single count supports this clone. The chain is built from TRBV6-1 and TRBJ2-2; unclear D gene. V was cut by 6 bases and J by 2 bases, with 7 bases left in between. Germline assignment: CDR1 MNHNS and CDR2 SASEGT. The CDR3 is made up of 13 amino acids. CDR3 amino acids: CASRGLNTGELFF. The CDR3 region has the DNA TGTGCCAGCAGGGGCCTCAACACCGGGGAGCTGTTTTTT.

The rearrangement uses TRBV10-3 and TRBJ1-2; D call uncertain. From germline, CDR1 is ENHRY and CDR2 SYGVKD. The CDR3 totals 14 residues. Trimming stripped 6 bases from V and 8 bases from J, with 19 bases between. In nucleotides, the CDR3 is TGTGCCATCAGCGAAACGAAACCGGCGGGGGGCTACACCTTC. Encoded protein: CAISETKPAGGYTF.

The chain links TRBV5-1 to TRBJ1-3; the D gene is possibly TRBD1 (5 bases). V was cut by 3 bases and J by 1 base, with 8 bases left in between. CDR3 length: 14 amino acids. Germline V gene data show CDR1 as SGHRS and CDR2 as YFSETQ. CDR3 in amino acids: CASSSQGSGNTIYF. Written as DNA, the CDR3 is TGCGCCAGCAGCTCCCAGGGTTCTGGAAACACCATATATTTT.

The gene calls are TRBV2 and TRBJ2-5; 11 bases are a match to TRBD2. Trimming removed 1 base from V and 1 base from J; junction bases left unmatched: 2. Germline CDR1 and CDR2: SNHLY and FYNNEI. CDR3 size: 16 residues. CDR3 protein: CASSEGLAGGQETQYF. In DNA form, the CDR3 reads TGTGCCAGCAGTGAAGGGCTAGCGGGGGGCCAAGAGACCCAGTACTTC.

This clone was seen a single time. V is TRBV28 and J is TRBJ2-5; unclear D gene. V was pared by 8 bases and J by 0 bases, with 13 bases between. CDR1 and CDR2 (germline): MDHEN, SYDVKM. The CDR3 contains 14 residues. In nucleotides, the CDR3 is TGTGCCAGCTCGCGCGGACGGAACCAAGAGACCCAGTACTTC. Protein sequence: CASSRGRNQETQYF.

This clone appeared a few times. The rearrangement uses TRBV6-6 and TRBJ2-7; D remains ambiguous. From germline, CDR1 is MNHNY and CDR2 SVGAGI (reference sequence). Trimming pared 6 bases from V and 5 bases from J, leaving 11 bases between. This CDR3 is built from 12 residues. The CDR3 DNA reads as TGTGCCAGCAGCATACCCGGCAACGAGCAGTACTTC. This gives the protein CASSIPGNEQYF.

The CDR3 reads CASSYTSGRILHEQYF. CDR3 bases: TGTGCCAGCAGTTACACTAGCGGGAGGATTCTCCACGAGCAGTACTTC. The gene calls are TRBV27 and TRBJ2-7, with 12 nucleotides matching TRBD2. Germline trimming cut 4 bases from V and 5 bases from J; bases unmatched to any gene: 9. The CDR3 contains 16 residues. Germline CDR1 reads MNHEY; CDR2 reads SMNVEV (reference sequence).

The V gene is TRBV7-3, the J gene TRBJ1-1; D uncertain. This CDR3 is 13 amino acids long. V dropped 8 bases and J dropped 1 base, with 11 bases sitting between them. Looked up from germline, CDR1 is SGHTA and CDR2 is FQGTGA. CDR3 loop: CASQFQPNTEAFF. CDR3 in DNA: TGTGCCAGCCAATTCCAACCGAACACTGAAGCTTTCTTT.

J is TRBJ1-5 and V is TRBV29-1; D gene uncertain. The CDR3 is 15 residues long. Germline assignment: CDR1 SQVTM and CDR2 ANQGSEA. Between the trimmed V and J ends, which lost 5 bases and 0 bases, there was a span of 14 bases. The CDR3, as DNA: TGCAGCGTTATTTTTTCGGGGTATAGCAATCAGCCCCAGCATTTT. This translates into CSVIFSGYSNQPQHF.

The gene calls are TRBV5-6 and TRBJ2-1; 11 bases map to TRBD2. The germline V gene encodes CDR1 SGHDT and CDR2 YYEEEE. Trimming at V came to 5 bases and at J to 2 bases, leaving 9 bases not matched to a gene. The CDR3 covers 17 residues. The CDR3 nucleotides read TGTGCCAGCAGTCGACTAGCGGGGAGGCGGGCCTACAATGAGCAGTTCTTC. It translates to CASSRLAGRRAYNEQFF.

The chain carries TRBV5-5 and TRBJ2-2; D not resolved. Trimming removed 0 bases at V and 5 bases at J, with 14 bases between. Germline V gives CDR1 SGHKS, CDR2 YYEKEE (reference sequence). This CDR3 is built from 16 residues. Here the CDR3 DNA reads TGTGCCAGCAGCTTGGCCAACACCCGGGCTACCGGGGAGCTGTTTTTT. Translation gives CASSLANTRATGELFF.